These T cell receptor beta chains were read from a single sample in a study of shared clonotypes between healthy human individuals. Clones were sequenced by immunoSEQ multiplex PCR, and TCRdb holds only the in-frame ones, with some missing. This table has roughly 1.5 million clones, around 98% appearing once. The sequenced material came from naive CD4+ T cells sorted from blood. All receptors derive from a man aged 25 to 40 in good health. The CDR3 runs from the conserved cysteine through the conserved F or W. Each record gives: V gene, J gene, CDR3 protein.

>TRBV6-5|TRBJ2-5
CASSYLGTQYF
>TRBV4-2|TRBJ2-3
CASSQVAGATDTQYF
>TRBV5-1|TRBJ2-3
CASSPNGERTDTQYF
>TRBV7-9|TRBJ1-4
CASSQPRRQGAATNEKLFF
>TRBV9|TRBJ2-3
CASSVEGLAGTDTQYF
>TRBV7-9|TRBJ2-7
CASTGRGEQYF
>TRBV9|TRBJ2-7
CASSVVEAGGEQYF
>TRBV19|TRBJ2-7
CARDRGHKQYF
>TRBV5-8|TRBJ2-1
CASSLIGLGSEQFF
>TRBV27|TRBJ2-4
CASSNRLAGAGGKNIQYF
>TRBV11-2|TRBJ2-2
CASSLAGSRTTGELFF
>TRBV15|TRBJ1-3
CATSSRRVENTIYF
>TRBV25-1|TRBJ1-5
CASSGDRGQPQHF
>TRBV5-3|TRBJ2-1
CASSLGQGGSNEQFF
>TRBV9|TRBJ2-6
CASSVGSAGANVLTF
>TRBV5-1|TRBJ1-4
CASSLGQGSNEKLFF
>TRBV10-2|TRBJ2-1
CASNGRAVNEQFF
>TRBV7-8|TRBJ2-7
CASSLHPAGEQYF
>TRBV2|TRBJ2-3
CASSKLAGADTQYF
>TRBV28|TRBJ2-5
CASSLIEQETQYF
>TRBV7-9|TRBJ2-1
CASSFRDNEQFF
>TRBV10-3|TRBJ1-3
CATGQGARNTIYF
>TRBV6-1|TRBJ2-7
CASTTGAIAYEQYF
>TRBV7-9|TRBJ2-1
CASSLFVPSYNEQFF
>TRBV4-1|TRBJ1-5
CASRSDRGSQPQHF
>TRBV6-1|TRBJ1-4
CASRDREPNEKLFF
>TRBV16|TRBJ2-3
CASSPRWTSGLSSTDTQYF
>TRBV29-1|TRBJ2-5
CSVWGADQETQYF
>TRBV7-2|TRBJ1-5
CASSLAQQPQHF
>TRBV5-6|TRBJ2-5
CASSLLFETQYF
>TRBV5-6|TRBJ2-1
CASTIGTYYNEQFF
>TRBV4-2|TRBJ1-4
CASSQEGKDRNEKLFF
>TRBV4-1|TRBJ2-2
CASSQHLLAGDAGELFF
>TRBV10-3|TRBJ2-3
CAISRGGTSTDTQYF
>TRBV7-2|TRBJ2-1
CASSLLLRGLAGDEQFF
>TRBV19|TRBJ2-7
CASSAQQGIYEQYF
>TRBV7-2|TRBJ2-3
CASSLLADTQYF
>TRBV14|TRBJ2-3
CASSRSTRASQTDTQYF